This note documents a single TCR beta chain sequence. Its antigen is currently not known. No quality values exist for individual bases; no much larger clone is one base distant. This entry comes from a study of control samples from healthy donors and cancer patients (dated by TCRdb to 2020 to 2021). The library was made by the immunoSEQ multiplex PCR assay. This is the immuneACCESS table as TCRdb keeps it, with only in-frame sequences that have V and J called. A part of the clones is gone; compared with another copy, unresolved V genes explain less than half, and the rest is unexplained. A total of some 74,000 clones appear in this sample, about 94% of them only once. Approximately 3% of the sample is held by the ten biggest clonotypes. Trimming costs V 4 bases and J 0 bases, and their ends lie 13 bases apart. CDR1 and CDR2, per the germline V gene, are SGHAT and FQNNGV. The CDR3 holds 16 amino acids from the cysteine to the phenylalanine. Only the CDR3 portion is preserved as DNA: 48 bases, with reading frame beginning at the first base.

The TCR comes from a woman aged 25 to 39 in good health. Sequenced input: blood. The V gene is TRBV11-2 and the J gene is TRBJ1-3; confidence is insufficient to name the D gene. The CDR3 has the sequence CASSSPLGFSGNTIYF. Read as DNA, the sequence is TGTGCCAGCAGCTCCCCCCTAGGGTTCTCTGGAAACACCATATATTTT.